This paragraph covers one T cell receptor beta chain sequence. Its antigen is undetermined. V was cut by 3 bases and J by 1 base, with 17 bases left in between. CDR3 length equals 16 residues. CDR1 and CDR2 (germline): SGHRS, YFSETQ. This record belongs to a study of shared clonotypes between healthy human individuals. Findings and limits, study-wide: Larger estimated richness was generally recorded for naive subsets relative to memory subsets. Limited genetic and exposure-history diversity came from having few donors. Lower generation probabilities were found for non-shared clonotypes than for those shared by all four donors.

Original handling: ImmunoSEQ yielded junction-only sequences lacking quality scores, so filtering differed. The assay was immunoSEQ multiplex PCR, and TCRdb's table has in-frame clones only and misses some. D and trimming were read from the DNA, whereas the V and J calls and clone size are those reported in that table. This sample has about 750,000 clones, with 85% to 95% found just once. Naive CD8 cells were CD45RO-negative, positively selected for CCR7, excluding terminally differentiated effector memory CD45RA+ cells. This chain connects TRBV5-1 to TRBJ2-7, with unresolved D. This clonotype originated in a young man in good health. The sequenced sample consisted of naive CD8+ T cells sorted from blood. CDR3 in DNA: TGCGCCAGCAGCTGGGGTGAGGACGCGGCGTCCTACGAGCAGTACTTC. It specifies CASSWGEDAASYEQYF.